This entry describes one T cell receptor beta chain. Its specificity is unknown. This record comes from a study of regulatory T cells in long-lasting Graves disease. Study-wide background: Persistence in Graves' disease required over 5 years of antithyroid drugs plus positive TSH receptor antibodies.

Whole-study findings and limits: Segments TRBV28, TRBJ1-2 and TRBJ2-5 showed preferential usage in persistent disease.

The time point: persistent/refractory GD, antithyroid drugs over 5 years with positive TRAb. The TCR library was made from RNA that had been extracted from PBMCs in TRIzol. An approximately 9-milliliter sample of peripheral blood was drawn into EDTA tubes. Trimming cost V 10 bases and J 0 bases, with 19 bases left between them. The CDR3 loop spans 15 amino acids. CDR1 is MNHNS, CDR2 SASEGT, per germline. Building the TCR beta libraries relied on iRepertoire HTBI primers, and CDR3 regions underwent Arm-PCR. Original data processing: Analysis of the samples identified 50 to 75 TRBV and 14 TRBJ segments. TCRdb reprocessed the multiplex PCR reads with MiXCR, giving one entry per CDR3 protein. TCRdb assigned the V and J calls; the authors' analysis was not used. In the table there are a few hundred thousand distinct CDR3 sequences, roughly 22% of which are singletons.

The chain combines TRBV6-1 with TRBJ2-7; no reliable D call. This sample comprised peripheral blood mononuclear cells (PBMCs), obtained when the disease was refractory, from a patient treated with antithyroid drugs. This receptor was taken from a female donor with Graves disease. CDR3 in amino acids: CATRTQRGGSYEQYF. In DNA form, the CDR3 reads TGTGCCACACGCACCCAGAGAGGCGGCTCCTACGAGCAGTACTTC.